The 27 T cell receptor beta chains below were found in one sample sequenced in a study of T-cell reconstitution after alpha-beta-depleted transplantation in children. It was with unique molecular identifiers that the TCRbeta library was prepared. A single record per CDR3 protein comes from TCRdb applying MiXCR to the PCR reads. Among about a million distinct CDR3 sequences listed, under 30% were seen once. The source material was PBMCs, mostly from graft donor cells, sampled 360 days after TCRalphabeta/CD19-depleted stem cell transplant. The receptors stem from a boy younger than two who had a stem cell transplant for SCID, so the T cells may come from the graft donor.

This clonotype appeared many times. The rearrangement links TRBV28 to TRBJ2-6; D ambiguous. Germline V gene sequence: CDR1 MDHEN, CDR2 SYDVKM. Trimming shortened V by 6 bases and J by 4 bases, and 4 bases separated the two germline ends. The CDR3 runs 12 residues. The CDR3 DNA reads TGTGCCAGCAGGCAGGGGGCCAACGTCCTGACTTTC. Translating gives CASRQGANVLTF.

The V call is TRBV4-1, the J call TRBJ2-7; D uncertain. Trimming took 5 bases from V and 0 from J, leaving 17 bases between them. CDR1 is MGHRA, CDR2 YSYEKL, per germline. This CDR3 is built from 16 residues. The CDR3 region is CASSEAPGWSSYEQYF. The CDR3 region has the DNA TGCGCCAGCAGCGAAGCTCCCGGGTGGTCCTCCTACGAGCAGTACTTC.

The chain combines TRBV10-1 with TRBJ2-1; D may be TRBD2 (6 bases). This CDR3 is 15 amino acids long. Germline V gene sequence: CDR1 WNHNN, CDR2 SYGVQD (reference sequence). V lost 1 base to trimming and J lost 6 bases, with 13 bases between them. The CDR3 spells CASSEYGRRGNEQFF. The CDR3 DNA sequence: TGCGCCAGCAGTGAGTATGGCAGGCGGGGCAATGAGCAGTTCTTC.

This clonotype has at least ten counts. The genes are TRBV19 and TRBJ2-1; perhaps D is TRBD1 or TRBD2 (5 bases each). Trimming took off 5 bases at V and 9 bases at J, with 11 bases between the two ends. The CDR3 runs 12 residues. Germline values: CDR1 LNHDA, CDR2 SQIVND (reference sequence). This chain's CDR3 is CASSLRGGEQFF. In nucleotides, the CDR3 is TGTGCCAGTAGTTTGAGGGGCGGTGAGCAGTTCTTC. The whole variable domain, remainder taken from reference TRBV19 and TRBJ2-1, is DGGITQSPKYLFRKEGQNVTLSCEQNLNHDAMYWYRQDPGQGLRLIYYSQIVNDFQKGDIAEGYSVSREKKESFPLTVTSAQKNPTAFYLCASSLRGGEQFFGPGTRLTVL.

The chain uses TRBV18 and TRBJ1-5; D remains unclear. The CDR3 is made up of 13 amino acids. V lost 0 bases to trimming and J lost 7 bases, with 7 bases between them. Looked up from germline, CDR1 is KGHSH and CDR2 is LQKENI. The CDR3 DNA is TGTGCCAGCTCACCACCGGGTCTGCAGCCCCAGCATTTT. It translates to CASSPPGLQPQHF.

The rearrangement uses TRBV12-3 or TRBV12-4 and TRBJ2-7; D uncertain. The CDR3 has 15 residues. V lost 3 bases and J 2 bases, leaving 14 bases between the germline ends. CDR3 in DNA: TGTGCCAGCAGTTTCGGAGACACGAAGGCCTACGAGCAGTACTTC. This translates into CASSFGDTKAYEQYF.

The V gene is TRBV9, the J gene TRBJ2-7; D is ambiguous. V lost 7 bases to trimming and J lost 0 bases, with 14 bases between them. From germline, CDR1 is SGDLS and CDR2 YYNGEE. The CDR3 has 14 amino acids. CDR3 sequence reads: CASSDPTVSYEQYF. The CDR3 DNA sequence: TGTGCCAGCTCCGATCCGACCGTCTCCTACGAGCAGTACTTC.

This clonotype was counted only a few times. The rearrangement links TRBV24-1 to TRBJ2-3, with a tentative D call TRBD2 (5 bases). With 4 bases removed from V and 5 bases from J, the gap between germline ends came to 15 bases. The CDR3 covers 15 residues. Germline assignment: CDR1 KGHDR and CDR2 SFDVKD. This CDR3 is CATSDSGSSLDTQYF. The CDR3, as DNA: TGTGCCACCAGTGACAGTGGGAGTTCCTTAGATACGCAGTATTTT.

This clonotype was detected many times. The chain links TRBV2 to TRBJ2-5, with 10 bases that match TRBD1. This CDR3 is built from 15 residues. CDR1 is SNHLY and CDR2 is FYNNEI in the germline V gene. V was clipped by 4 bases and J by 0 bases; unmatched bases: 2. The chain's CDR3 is CASSGTGGYQETQYF. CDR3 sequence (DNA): TGTGCCAGCAGTGGGACAGGGGGGTACCAAGAGACCCAGTACTTC.

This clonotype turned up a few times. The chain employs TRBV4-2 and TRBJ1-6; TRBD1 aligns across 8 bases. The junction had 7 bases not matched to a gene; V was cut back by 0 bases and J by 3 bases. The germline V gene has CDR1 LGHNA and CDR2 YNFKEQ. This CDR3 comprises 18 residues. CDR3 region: CASSQDTGGTHYNSPLHF. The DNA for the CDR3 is TGTGCCAGCAGCCAAGATACAGGGGGGACCCACTATAATTCACCCCTCCACTTT.

CDR3 amino acids: CSAREGGRAQETQYF. CDR3 DNA sequence: TGCAGTGCTAGAGAAGGGGGCAGGGCCCAAGAGACCCAGTACTTC. The V and J genes are TRBV20-1 and TRBJ2-5; 7 bases fit TRBD1. The CDR3 contains 15 residues. CDR1 and CDR2 (germline): DFQATT, SNEGSKA (reference sequence). The junction had 5 bases not matched to a gene; V was cut back by 0 bases and J by 1 base.

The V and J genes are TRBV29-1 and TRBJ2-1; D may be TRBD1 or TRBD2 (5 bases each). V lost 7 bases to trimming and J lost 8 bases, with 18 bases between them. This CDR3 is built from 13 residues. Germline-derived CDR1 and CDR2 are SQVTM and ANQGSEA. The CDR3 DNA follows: TGCAGCGCGTTGCTTCAGGGTAGCGATGAGCAGTTCTTC. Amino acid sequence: CSALLQGSDEQFF.

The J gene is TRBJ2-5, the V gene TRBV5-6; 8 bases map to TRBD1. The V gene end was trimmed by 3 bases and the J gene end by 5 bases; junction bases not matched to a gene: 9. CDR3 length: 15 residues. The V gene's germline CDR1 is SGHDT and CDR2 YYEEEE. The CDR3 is CASSSSGGEWETQYF. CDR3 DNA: TGTGCCAGCAGCTCCTCAGGGGGCGAGTGGGAGACCCAGTACTTC.

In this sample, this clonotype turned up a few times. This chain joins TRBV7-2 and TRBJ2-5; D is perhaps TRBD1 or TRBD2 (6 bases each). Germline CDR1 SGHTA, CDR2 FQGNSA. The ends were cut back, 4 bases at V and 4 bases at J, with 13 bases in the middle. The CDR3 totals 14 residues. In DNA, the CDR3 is TGTGCCAGCAGCTCGTGGGGGGCTGGAGAGACCCAGTACTTC. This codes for CASSSWGAGETQYF.

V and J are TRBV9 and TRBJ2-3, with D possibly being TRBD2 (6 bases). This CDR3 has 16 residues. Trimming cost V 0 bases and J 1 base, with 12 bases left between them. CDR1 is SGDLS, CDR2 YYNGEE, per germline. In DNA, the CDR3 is TGTGCCAGCAGCGTAGCCCCTAGCGTTCGCACAGATACGCAGTATTTT. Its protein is CASSVAPSVRTDTQYF. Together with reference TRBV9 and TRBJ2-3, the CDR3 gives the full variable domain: DSGVTQTPKHLITATGQRVTLRCSPRSGDLSVYWYQQSLDQGLQFLIQYYNGEERAKGNILERFSAQQFPDLHSELNLSSLELGDSALYFCASSVAPSVRTDTQYFGPGTRLTVL.

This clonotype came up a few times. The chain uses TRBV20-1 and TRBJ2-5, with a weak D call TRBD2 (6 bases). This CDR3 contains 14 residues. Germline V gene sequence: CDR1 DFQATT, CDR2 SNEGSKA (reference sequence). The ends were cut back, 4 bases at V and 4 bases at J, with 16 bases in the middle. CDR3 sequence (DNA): TGCAGTGCTATAGTTCGGGGACTTCGAGAGACCCAGTACTTC. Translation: CSAIVRGLRETQYF.

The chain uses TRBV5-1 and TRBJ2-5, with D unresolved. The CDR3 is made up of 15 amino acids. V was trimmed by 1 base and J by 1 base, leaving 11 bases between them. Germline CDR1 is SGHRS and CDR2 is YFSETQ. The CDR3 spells CASSLTGLGQETQYF. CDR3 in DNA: TGCGCCAGCAGCTTGACGGGTCTAGGCCAAGAGACCCAGTACTTC.

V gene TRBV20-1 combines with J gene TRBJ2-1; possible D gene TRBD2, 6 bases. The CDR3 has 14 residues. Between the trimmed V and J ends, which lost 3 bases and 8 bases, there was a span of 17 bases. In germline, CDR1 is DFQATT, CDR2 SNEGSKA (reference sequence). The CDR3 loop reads CSARPPGGNYEQFF. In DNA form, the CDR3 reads TGCAGTGCTAGGCCCCCCGGCGGGAACTATGAGCAGTTCTTC.

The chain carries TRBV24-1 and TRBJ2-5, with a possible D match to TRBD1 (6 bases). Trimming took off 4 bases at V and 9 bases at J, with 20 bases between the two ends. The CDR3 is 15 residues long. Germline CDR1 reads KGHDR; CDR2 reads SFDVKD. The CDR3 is CATSETTGPGRSQYF. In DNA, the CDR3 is TGTGCCACCAGTGAAACGACAGGCCCGGGTCGGTCCCAGTACTTC.

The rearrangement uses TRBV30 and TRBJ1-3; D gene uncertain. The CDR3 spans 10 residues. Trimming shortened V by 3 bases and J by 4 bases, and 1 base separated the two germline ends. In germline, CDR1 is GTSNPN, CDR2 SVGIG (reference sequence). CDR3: CAWRGNTIYF. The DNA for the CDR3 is TGTGCCTGGAGAGGAAACACCATATATTTT.

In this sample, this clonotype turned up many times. The DNA for the CDR3 is TGCGCCAGCAGCTTGGGCCATAAGCGAACTAGGAACGAGCAGTACTTC. Encoded protein: CASSLGHKRTRNEQYF. This chain connects TRBV5-1 to TRBJ2-7; D may be TRBD2 (5 bases). The CDR3 contains 16 residues. The germline V gene encodes CDR1 SGHRS and CDR2 YFSETQ. The germline V and J ends were trimmed by 0 bases and 5 bases, with 18 bases remaining between them.

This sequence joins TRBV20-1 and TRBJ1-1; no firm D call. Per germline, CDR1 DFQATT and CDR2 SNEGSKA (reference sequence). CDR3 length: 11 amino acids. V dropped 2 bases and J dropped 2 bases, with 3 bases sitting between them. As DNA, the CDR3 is TGCAGTGCTAGAATTAACACTGAAGCTTTCTTT. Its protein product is CSARINTEAFF.

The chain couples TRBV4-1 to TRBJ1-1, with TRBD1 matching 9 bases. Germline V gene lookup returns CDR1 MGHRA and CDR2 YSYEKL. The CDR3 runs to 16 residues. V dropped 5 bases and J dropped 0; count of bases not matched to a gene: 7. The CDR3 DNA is TGCGCCAGCAGCAAGGTTGGGACAGGGATGAACACTGAAGCTTTCTTT. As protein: CASSKVGTGMNTEAFF.

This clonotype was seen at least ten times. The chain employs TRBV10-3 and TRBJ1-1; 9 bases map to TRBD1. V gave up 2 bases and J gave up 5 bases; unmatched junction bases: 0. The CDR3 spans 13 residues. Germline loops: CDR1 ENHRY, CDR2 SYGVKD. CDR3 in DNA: TGTGCCATCAGTGAGGGACAGGGGACTGAAGCTTTCTTT. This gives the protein CAISEGQGTEAFF.

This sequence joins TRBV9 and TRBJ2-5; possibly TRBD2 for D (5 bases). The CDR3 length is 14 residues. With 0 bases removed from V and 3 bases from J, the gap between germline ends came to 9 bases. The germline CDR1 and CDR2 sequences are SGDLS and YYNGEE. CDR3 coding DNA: TGTGCCAGCAGCGTAGCATCGGGGAAAGAGACCCAGTACTTC. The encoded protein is CASSVASGKETQYF. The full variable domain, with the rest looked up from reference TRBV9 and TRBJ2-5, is DSGVTQTPKHLITATGQRVTLRCSPRSGDLSVYWYQQSLDQGLQFLIQYYNGEERAKGNILERFSAQQFPDLHSELNLSSLELGDSALYFCASSVASGKETQYFGPGTRLLVL.

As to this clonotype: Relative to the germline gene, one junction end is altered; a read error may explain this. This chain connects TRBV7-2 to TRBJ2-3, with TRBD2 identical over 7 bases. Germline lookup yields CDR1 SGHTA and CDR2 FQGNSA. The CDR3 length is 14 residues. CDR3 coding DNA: TGTGCCAGCAGCCAAGAGACTAGCAAAGATACGCAGTATTTT. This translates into CASSQETSKDTQYF. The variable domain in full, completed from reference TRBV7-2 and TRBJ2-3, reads GAGVSQSPSNKVTEKGKDVELRCDPISGHTALYWYRQSLGQGLEFLIYFQGNSAPDKSGLPSDRFSAERTGGSVSTLTIQRTQQEDSAVYLCASSQETSKDTQYFGPGTRLTVL.

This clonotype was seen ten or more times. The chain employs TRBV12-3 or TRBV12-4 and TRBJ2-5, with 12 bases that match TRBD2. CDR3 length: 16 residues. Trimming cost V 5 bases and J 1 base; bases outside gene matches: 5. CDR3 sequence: CASSPRTSGVQETQYF. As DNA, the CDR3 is TGTGCCAGCAGTCCAAGGACTAGCGGGGTCCAAGAGACCCAGTACTTC.